The entry that follows covers one TCR beta chain sequence. Antigen specificity is unknown. PCR primers comprised 60 Vbeta and 13 Jbeta primers. Sequencing was performed with immunoSEQ multiplex PCR; in TCRdb, only in-frame clones are kept and a portion is missing. Its table lists 70,000 to 90,000 clones. The data were obtained in a study of cytomegalovirus exposure and HLA in healthy donors. General study findings and limits: Earlier analysis yielded a pattern in which most TCR beta V segments were productive about 90% or about 30% of the time. It emerged from a later analysis that several of the most significant clusters appeared to be linked to common viral pathogens.

The sequence was collected from a man between 18 and 29 years old in good health and CMV-seropositive. Input material: PBMCs.

In DNA form, the CDR3 reads TGTGCCAGCAGTTTTGCGGGAACCGGGACAGGGGTTAGCTACACCTTC. The encoded protein is CASSFAGTGTGVSYTF. The chain has TRBV28 and TRBJ1-2; 10 nucleotides line up with TRBD1. V dropped 3 bases and J dropped 9; count of bases not matched to a gene: 13. CDR3 size: 16 residues. The germline V gene has CDR1 MDHEN and CDR2 SYDVKM.